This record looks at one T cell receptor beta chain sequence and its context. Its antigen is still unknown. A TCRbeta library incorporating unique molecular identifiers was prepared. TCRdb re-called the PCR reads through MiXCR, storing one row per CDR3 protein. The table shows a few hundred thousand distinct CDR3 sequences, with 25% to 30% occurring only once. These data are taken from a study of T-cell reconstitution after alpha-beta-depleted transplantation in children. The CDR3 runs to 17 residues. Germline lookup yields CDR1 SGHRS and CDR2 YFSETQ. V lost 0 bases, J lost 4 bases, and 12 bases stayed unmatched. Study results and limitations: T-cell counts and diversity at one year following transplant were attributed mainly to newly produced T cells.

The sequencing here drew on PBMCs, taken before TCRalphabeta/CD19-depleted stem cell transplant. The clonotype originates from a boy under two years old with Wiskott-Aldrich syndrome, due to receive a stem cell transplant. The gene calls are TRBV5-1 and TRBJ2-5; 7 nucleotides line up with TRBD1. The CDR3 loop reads CASSLGDSGGMGETQYF. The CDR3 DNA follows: TGCGCCAGCAGCTTGGGCGATTCAGGGGGAATGGGAGAGACCCAGTACTTC. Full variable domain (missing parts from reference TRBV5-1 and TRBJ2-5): KAGVTQTPRYLIKTRGQQVTLSCSPISGHRSVSWYQQTPGQGLQFLFEYFSETQRNKGNFPGRFSGRQFSNSRSEMNVSTLELGDSALYLCASSLGDSGGMGETQYFGPGTRLLVL.